What follows are 7 T cell receptor beta chains derived from one specimen sequenced in a study of blood T cell repertoires in COVID-19 (dated by TCRdb to about 2020). Library creation used the immunoSEQ multiplex PCR assay. TCRdb carries this immuneACCESS record with in-frame sequences only. Its versions omit some clonotypes, under half of them owing to an unresolved V gene in the studies checked, with the rest unexplained. Within this sample are about 41,000 clones, with 70% to 90% of them counted one time only. Jointly, the top ten make up approximately 4.3% of the sample. Sequenced material: peripheral blood. The receptors originated from a man aged 60-69 years with acute or convalescent COVID-19.

CDR3 in amino acids: CASSYSKQGPYEQYF. CDR3 sequence (DNA): TGTGCCAGCAGTTACTCGAAACAGGGACCCTACGAGCAGTACTTC. This sequence joins TRBV6-5 and TRBJ2-7, with D tentatively TRBD1 (6 bases). V dropped 0 bases and J dropped 2 bases, with 11 bases sitting between them. Germline V CDR1 and CDR2: MNHEY, SVGAGI. This CDR3 region has 15 residues.

This clone was detected only once. This chain joins TRBV19 and TRBJ2-5; the match to TRBD1 covers 8 bases. The CDR3 is 15 residues long. The V and J ends lost 5 bases and 4 bases, in that order; junction bases with no gene match: 9. CDR1 is LNHDA, CDR2 SQIVND, per germline (reference sequence). The CDR3 spells CASSVLGQAGETQYF. DNA of the CDR3: TGTGCCAGTAGTGTATTGGGACAGGCTGGAGAGACCCAGTACTTC.

The rearrangement links TRBV3-1 (or the pseudogene TRBV3-2) to TRBJ1-3, with TRBD1 matching 8 bases. CDR1 and CDR2 from the germline V gene are LGHDT and YNNKEL (reference sequence). V lost 3 bases, J lost 2 bases, and 3 bases stayed unmatched. The CDR3 length is 15 residues. CDR3 in amino acids: CASSQGTGTGNTIYF. The CDR3 DNA is TGTGCCAGCAGCCAGGGGACAGGAACTGGAAACACCATATATTTT.

The chain uses TRBV2 and TRBJ1-1, with D maybe TRBD1 (5 bases). Germline V gene data show CDR1 as SNHLY and CDR2 as FYNNEI. The CDR3 runs 14 residues. Trimming cost V 10 bases and J 3 bases, with 18 bases left between them. This CDR3 reads CATRQGWGDTEAFF. Here the CDR3 DNA reads TGTGCCACTCGCCAAGGTTGGGGGGACACTGAAGCTTTCTTT.

V is TRBV19 and J is TRBJ2-3, with a possible D match to TRBD1 (6 bases). The CDR3 extends over 15 amino acids. Germline loops: CDR1 LNHDA, CDR2 SQIVND (reference sequence). V dropped 2 bases and J dropped 3 bases, with 12 bases sitting between them. The CDR3 DNA sequence: TGTGCCAGTAGTATAATCACACAGGGAACAGATACGCAGTATTTT. Encoded protein: CASSIITQGTDTQYF. Using reference TRBV19 and TRBJ2-3 for the parts outside the CDR3, the full variable domain is DGGITQSPKYLFRKEGQNVTLSCEQNLNHDAMYWYRQDPGQGLRLIYYSQIVNDFQKGDIAEGYSVSREKKESFPLTVTSAQKNPTAFYLCASSIITQGTDTQYFGPGTRLTVL.

The rearrangement links TRBV19 to TRBJ1-5, with a tentative D call TRBD1 (6 bases). V was shortened by 1 base and J by 0 bases, with 19 bases between the two germline ends. The CDR3 totals 19 residues. CDR1 and CDR2 (germline): LNHDA, SQIVND (reference sequence). The CDR3 loop reads CASSIVGRGSTYSNQPQHF. In DNA, the CDR3 is TGTGCCAGTAGTATAGTCGGCAGGGGCTCCACTTATAGCAATCAGCCCCAGCATTTT.

The genes are TRBV10-3 and TRBJ2-1; 7 nucleotides align to TRBD1. Per the germline V gene, CDR1 is ENHRY and CDR2 is SYGVKD. CDR3 size: 15 residues. The junction had 8 bases not matched to a gene; V was cut back by 0 bases and J by 9 bases. The CDR3 region has the DNA TGTGCCATCAGTGAGTCGAACAGGGGTCTAGGTGAGCAGTTCTTC. It yields the protein CAISESNRGLGEQFF.